This T cell receptor beta chain was found in a study of blood T cell repertoires in COVID-19. As for the study in general: Nucleic acid was either cDNA or gDNA, and it came from T cells, B-cell-depleted T cells, or PBMCs.

V was pared by 4 bases and J by 3 bases, with 24 bases between. CDR3 length: 18 amino acids. CDR1 is MGHRA, CDR2 YSYEKL, per germline. Here immunoSEQ multiplex PCR was the method, and the copy in TCRdb shows in-frame clones only, minus some. Among around 100,000 clones listed, 89% were seen once. V and J are TRBV4-1 and TRBJ2-5, with D perhaps TRBD2 (5 bases). The origin of this receptor is an elderly woman in a cohort sampled during active COVID-19. Sequenced input: peripheral blood. CDR3 nucleotides: TGCGCCAGCAGCCTAGACCCTGGAGTGGGGAGAGTGGAAGAGACCCAGTACTTC. Its protein is CASSLDPGVGRVEETQYF.